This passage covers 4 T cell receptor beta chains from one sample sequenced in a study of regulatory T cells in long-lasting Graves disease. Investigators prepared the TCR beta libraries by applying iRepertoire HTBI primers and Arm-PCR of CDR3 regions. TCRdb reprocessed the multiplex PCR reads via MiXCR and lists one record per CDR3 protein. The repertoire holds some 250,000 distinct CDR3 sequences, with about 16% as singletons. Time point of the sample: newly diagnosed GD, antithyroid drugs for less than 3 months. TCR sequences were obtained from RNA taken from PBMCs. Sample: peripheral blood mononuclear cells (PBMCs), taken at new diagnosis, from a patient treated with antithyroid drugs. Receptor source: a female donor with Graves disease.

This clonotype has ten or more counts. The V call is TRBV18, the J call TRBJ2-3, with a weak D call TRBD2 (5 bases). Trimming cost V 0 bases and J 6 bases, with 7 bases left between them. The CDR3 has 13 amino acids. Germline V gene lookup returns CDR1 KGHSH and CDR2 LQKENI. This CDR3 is CASSPPAGDTQYF. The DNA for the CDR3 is TGTGCCAGCTCACCACCGGCGGGCGATACGCAGTATTTT.

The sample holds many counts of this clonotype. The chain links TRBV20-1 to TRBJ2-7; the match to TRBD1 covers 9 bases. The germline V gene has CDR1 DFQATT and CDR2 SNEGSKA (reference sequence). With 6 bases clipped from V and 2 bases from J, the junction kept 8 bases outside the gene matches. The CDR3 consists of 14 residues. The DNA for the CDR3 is TGCAGTGCGGCCCCGGGACAGGGCACCTACGAGCAGTACTTC. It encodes CSAAPGQGTYEQYF.

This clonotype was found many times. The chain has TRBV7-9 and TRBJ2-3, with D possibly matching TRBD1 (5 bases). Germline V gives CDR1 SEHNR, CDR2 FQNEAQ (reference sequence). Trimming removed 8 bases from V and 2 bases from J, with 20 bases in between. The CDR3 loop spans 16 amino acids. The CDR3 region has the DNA TGTGCCAGCCCCTTCCATGGTAGGGGAAACACAGATACGCAGTATTTT. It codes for CASPFHGRGNTDTQYF.

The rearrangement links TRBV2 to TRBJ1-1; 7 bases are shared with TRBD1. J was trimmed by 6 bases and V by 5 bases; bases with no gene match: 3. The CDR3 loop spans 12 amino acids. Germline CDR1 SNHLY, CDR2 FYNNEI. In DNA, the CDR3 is TGTGCCAGCAGTCAGACAGGGCCTGAAGCTTTCTTT. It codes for CASSQTGPEAFF.